The 27 T cell receptor beta chains below come from one sample, sequenced in a study of Ad26.COV2.S vaccination and SARS-CoV-2 variants. Clones were read by immunoSEQ multiplex PCR, and TCRdb kept only the in-frame ones, dropping some. The table records some 410,000 clones, 92% of them present only once. This sample's treatment: 19 received Ad26.COV2.S at low or high dose, single or two shots; 5 received placebo; per-sample allocation not given. Sampling happened 63 days after the first vaccine or placebo injection. Source: peripheral blood, taken in a trial of Ad26.COV2.S vaccine versus placebo. The receptors here all came from a person aged 18-65 years who received the Ad26.COV2.S COVID-19 vaccine or a placebo.

The chain combines TRBV19 with TRBJ2-1; D ambiguous. The CDR3 has 11 amino acids. Germline V gene sequence: CDR1 LNHDA, CDR2 SQIVND (reference sequence). V was cut by 6 bases and J by 8 bases, with 8 bases left in between. CDR3 nucleotide sequence: TGTGCCAGTAGCACTGGCGATGAGCAGTTCTTC. Its protein product is CASSTGDEQFF.

The rearrangement joins TRBV4-3 to TRBJ1-5; perhaps TRBD1 as D (5 bases). The CDR3 covers 15 residues. The germline V gene encodes CDR1 LGHNA and CDR2 YSLEER. V gave up 0 bases and J gave up 2 bases, with 8 bases separating them. CDR3 amino acids: CASSQDPRGNQPQHF. CDR3 nucleotides: TGCGCCAGCAGCCAAGACCCCAGGGGCAATCAGCCCCAGCATTTT.

The V call is TRBV7-2, the J call TRBJ1-2; 7 bases fit TRBD1. With 3 bases clipped from V and 5 bases from J, the junction kept 12 bases outside the gene matches. Germline CDR1 SGHTA, CDR2 FQGNSA. CDR3 length: 16 amino acids. The CDR3 nucleotides read TGTGCCAGCAGCTTCAGCAAGGGACAGAGCACGTATGGCTACACCTTC. It codes for CASSFSKGQSTYGYTF.

The chain uses TRBV24-1 and TRBJ2-2; D is unclear. CDR1 is KGHDR, CDR2 SFDVKD, per germline. The ends were cut back, 1 base at V and 0 bases at J, with 8 bases in the middle. The CDR3 sequence is 16 residues long. The CDR3 coding sequence is TGTGCCACCAGTGATTTCGGTCAGACGAACACCGGGGAGCTGTTTTTT. It is translated as CATSDFGQTNTGELFF.

V gene TRBV10-1 combines with J gene TRBJ2-3; D may be TRBD2 (6 bases). With 1 base removed from V and 0 bases from J, the gap between germline ends came to 8 bases. The germline gives CDR1 WNHNN, CDR2 SYGVQD (reference sequence). The CDR3 runs 15 residues. CDR3 nucleotide sequence: TGCGCCAGCAGTGAGTGGAGGGAGAGCACAGATACGCAGTATTTT. This translates into CASSEWRESTDTQYF.

The V gene is TRBV2, the J gene TRBJ1-3; possibly TRBD1 for D (5 bases). The CDR3 length is 14 residues. V was trimmed by 1 base and J by 4 bases, leaving 8 bases between them. The germline V gene encodes CDR1 SNHLY and CDR2 FYNNEI. This CDR3 reads CASSEEQVGNTIYF. CDR3 sequence (DNA): TGTGCCAGCAGTGAAGAACAGGTGGGAAACACCATATATTTT.

The V and J genes are TRBV7-9 and TRBJ2-3; the match to TRBD2 covers 15 bases. This CDR3 has 17 residues. CDR1 SEHNR and CDR2 FQNEAQ come from the germline V gene (reference sequence). J gave up 2 bases and V 8 bases, and 8 bases lay outside the gene matches. The CDR3 loop reads CASRGLAGGLTTDTQYF. The CDR3 nucleotides read TGTGCCAGCCGTGGACTAGCGGGGGGGCTTACCACAGATACGCAGTATTTT.

V usage is TRBV4-3 and J usage is TRBJ1-2, with D possibly being TRBD1 (5 bases). The CDR3 is 17 residues long. V dropped 0 bases and J dropped 4 bases, with 18 bases sitting between them. From germline, CDR1 is LGHNA and CDR2 YSLEER. CDR3 protein: CASSQDFSGFRVYGYTF. Here the CDR3 DNA reads TGCGCCAGCAGCCAAGATTTTTCGGGATTCAGGGTCTATGGCTACACCTTC.

This clone was seen only once. The gene calls are TRBV27 and TRBJ1-1, with 7 bases lining up with TRBD1. The J segment lost 10 bases and the V segment lost 5 bases, leaving 7 bases of the junction unmatched. The CDR3 loop spans 12 amino acids. Germline V gives CDR1 MNHEY, CDR2 SMNVEV (reference sequence). In nucleotides, the CDR3 is TGTGCCAGCAGTCTATACAGGGGTATAGCTTTCTTT. It is translated as CASSLYRGIAFF.

This chain uses TRBV29-1 with TRBJ2-3; maybe TRBD2 (5 bases). The CDR3 extends over 14 amino acids. Per germline, CDR1 SQVTM and CDR2 ANQGSEA. V was trimmed by 3 bases and J by 2 bases, leaving 12 bases between them. The CDR3 region is CSVDLAGLTDTQYF. The CDR3 DNA follows: TGCAGCGTTGATCTGGCGGGCCTCACAGATACGCAGTATTTT.

V usage is TRBV6-6 and J usage is TRBJ1-2, with a tentative D call TRBD1 (6 bases). CDR1 and CDR2 (germline): MNHNY, SVGAGI (reference sequence). CDR3 length: 15 amino acids. V was cut by 6 bases and J by 1 base, with 15 bases left in between. Here the CDR3 DNA reads TGTGCCAGCAGCCAAACAGGGTTAGGTAACTATGGCTACACCTTC. The encoded protein is CASSQTGLGNYGYTF.

This chain joins TRBV5-6 and TRBJ2-7, with 7 bases lining up with TRBD1. The CDR3 has 14 residues. The junction had 5 bases not matched to a gene; V was cut back by 2 bases and J by 3 bases. Germline V lookup: CDR1 SGHDT, CDR2 YYEEEE. The CDR3 sequence: CASSFHRGFYEQYF. In DNA form, the CDR3 reads TGTGCCAGCAGCTTCCACAGGGGTTTCTACGAGCAGTACTTC.

The chain combines TRBV3-1 (or the pseudogene TRBV3-2) with TRBJ2-5; 7 bases fit TRBD1. Looked up from germline, CDR1 is LGHDT and CDR2 is YNNKEL (reference sequence). The CDR3 runs 16 residues. J lost 4 bases, V lost 1 base, and 9 bases had no gene match. The CDR3 reads CASSQGKGTVPETQYF. The DNA for the CDR3 is TGTGCCAGCAGCCAAGGAAAGGGGACAGTACCAGAGACCCAGTACTTC.

The rearrangement joins TRBV5-1 to TRBJ1-2; TRBD1 matches at 7 bases. The CDR3 covers 14 residues. J gave up 6 bases and V 4 bases, and 9 bases lay outside the gene matches. Germline CDR1 SGHRS, CDR2 YFSETQ. This CDR3 is CASSRATGSDGYTF. As DNA, the CDR3 is TGCGCCAGCAGCCGGGCGACAGGGTCAGATGGCTACACCTTC.

Comments on this clone: One end of the junction is discordant with germline, which a read error may explain. This rearrangement joins TRBV7-9 to TRBJ2-3, with D perhaps TRBD2 (6 bases). The CDR3 has 15 residues. From germline, CDR1 is SEHNR and CDR2 FQNEAQ (reference sequence). The CDR3 loop reads CASSLAPPRAGAVDF. Here the CDR3 DNA reads TGTGCCAGCAGCTTAGCACCACCTAGAGCGGGTGCCGTCGATTTT.

This sequence joins TRBV19 and TRBJ2-3; no definite D call. This CDR3 region has 14 residues. Trimming pared 3 bases from V and 4 bases from J, leaving 11 bases between. The germline V gene has CDR1 LNHDA and CDR2 SQIVND (reference sequence). CDR3 loop: CASSIGAIADTQYF. CDR3 nucleotides: TGTGCCAGTAGTATCGGAGCGATCGCAGATACGCAGTATTTT.

This clone was seen a handful of times. Other DNA sequences from this sample encode an identical CDR3 as well. The chain is built from TRBV12-3 or TRBV12-4 and TRBJ1-2, with D uncertain. This CDR3 has 13 residues. V shed 5 bases and J shed 4 bases, with 11 bases lying between them. The CDR3 DNA is TGTGCCAGCAGTCTCGGGTCATCCTATGGCTACACCTTC. It yields the protein CASSLGSSYGYTF.

The V call is TRBV15, the J call TRBJ2-7; D ambiguous. V dropped 0 bases and J dropped 4 bases, with 10 bases sitting between them. Germline loops: CDR1 LNHNV, CDR2 YYDKDF (reference sequence). This CDR3 contains 14 residues. CDR3 region: CATSRDSAGYEQYF. The CDR3 DNA reads TGTGCCACCAGCAGAGATTCGGCAGGTTACGAGCAGTACTTC.

This clone was detected only once. This chain joins TRBV5-4 and TRBJ2-2; the D is unclear. The CDR3 extends over 15 amino acids. V dropped 1 base and J dropped 0 bases, with 7 bases sitting between them. Per the germline V gene, CDR1 is SGHNT and CDR2 is YYREEE (reference sequence). The CDR3, as DNA: TGTGCCAGCAGCTTGTTAGGGACGAACACCGGGGAGCTGTTTTTT. Translating it yields CASSLLGTNTGELFF.

CDR3 region: CASRPTTREAFF. CDR3 nucleotides: TGTGCCAGCAGACCCACAACACGTGAAGCTTTCTTT. This rearrangement joins TRBV6-5 to TRBJ1-1, with D uncertain. The V and J ends lost 6 bases and 7 bases respectively, with 12 bases between them. The CDR3 is made up of 12 amino acids. The germline V gene encodes CDR1 MNHEY and CDR2 SVGAGI.

V usage is TRBV6-2 or TRBV6-3 and J usage is TRBJ1-6; a weak D match, TRBD1 (5 bases). Germline V gene lookup returns CDR1 MNHEY and CDR2 SVGEGT. The CDR3 runs 20 residues. V dropped 0 bases and J dropped 7 bases, with 25 bases sitting between them. The CDR3 nucleotides read TGTGCCAGCAGTTACTCGAACTGGGGGGAGGAGGAAGGAAAAAATTCACCCCTCCACTTT. As protein: CASSYSNWGEEEGKNSPLHF.

J is TRBJ1-2 and V is TRBV7-2; D remains unclear. Looked up from germline, CDR1 is SGHTA and CDR2 is FQGNSA. The CDR3 loop spans 14 amino acids. V was pared by 3 bases and J by 2 bases, with 10 bases between. Here the CDR3 reads CASSFFGENYGYTF. CDR3 in DNA: TGTGCCAGCAGCTTCTTTGGGGAAAACTATGGCTACACCTTC.

This clone has only a few counts. This chain links TRBV3-1 (or the pseudogene TRBV3-2) with TRBJ2-1; 11 positions match TRBD2. This CDR3 is 15 amino acids long. In germline, CDR1 is LGHDT, CDR2 YNNKEL (reference sequence). Unmatched junction bases numbered 5, after V lost 3 bases and J lost 7 bases. CDR3 sequence reads: CASSQQLAGANEQFF. The CDR3 bases are TGTGCCAGCAGCCAGCAACTAGCGGGGGCTAATGAGCAGTTCTTC.

CDR3 region: CASSLFEETQYF. The CDR3, as DNA: TGTGCCAGCAGCTTATTTGAGGAGACCCAGTACTTC. The J gene is TRBJ2-5, the V gene TRBV11-2; D gene unclear. The germline gives CDR1 SGHAT, CDR2 FQNNGV. This CDR3 contains 12 residues. With 2 bases removed from V and 5 bases from J, the gap between germline ends came to 6 bases.

The chain couples TRBV11-2 to TRBJ2-2; D possibly corresponds to TRBD1 (5 bases). Trimming removed 1 base from V and 3 bases from J, with 12 bases in between. Germline V lookup: CDR1 SGHAT, CDR2 FQNNGV. This CDR3 spans 16 amino acids. CDR3 residues: CASSLVQVEYTGELFF. In nucleotides, the CDR3 is TGTGCCAGCAGCTTAGTACAGGTGGAGTACACCGGGGAGCTGTTTTTT.

This clone came up a few times. This chain links TRBV18 with TRBJ1-5; no reliable D call. CDR1 KGHSH and CDR2 LQKENI come from the germline V gene. This CDR3 has 16 residues. V lost 2 bases and J lost 1, with 12 bases in between. Here the CDR3 DNA reads TGTGCCAGCTCACCAGAACGCGGACCAAGCAATCAGCCCCAGCATTTT. Translation gives CASSPERGPSNQPQHF.

V usage is TRBV6-6 and J usage is TRBJ2-7; 10 positions match TRBD2. Per the germline V gene, CDR1 is MNHNY and CDR2 is SVGAGI (reference sequence). The V segment lost 5 bases and the J segment 3 bases; nucleotides outside the gene matches: 13. This CDR3 is built from 17 residues. The CDR3 nucleotides are TGTGCCAGCAGTCACCGGGTAGGGGCTAGCGGGGGCTACGAGCAGTACTTC. This gives the protein CASSHRVGASGGYEQYF.